The next 27 T cell receptor beta chains were all read from a single sample in a study of T cells in localized non-small cell lung cancer (dated by TCRdb to about 2020). The library was obtained by the immunoSEQ multiplex PCR assay. Imported from immuneACCESS, the table was reduced by TCRdb to in-frame sequences with V and J called. These copies leave out some clones; in studies compared against another copy, an unresolved V gene accounts for under half, and the cause of the remainder is not known. This sample lists about 33,000 clones; about nine tenths were detected once. The top ten constitute 4% to 5% of the sample. The sample in question was peripheral blood, obtained before any cancer treatment. These receptors all stem from a male donor aged 60 or over with stage III lung adenocarcinoma.

This clone was found a few times. This chain connects TRBV9 to TRBJ1-3; D remains ambiguous. CDR3 length: 17 amino acids. Trimming took off 2 bases at V and 0 bases at J, with 15 bases between the two ends. Germline V lookup: CDR1 SGDLS, CDR2 YYNGEE. The CDR3 DNA reads TGTGCCAGCAGCGTCACCTTAACCGTGAACTCTGGAAACACCATATATTTT. Translation gives CASSVTLTVNSGNTIYF.

V is TRBV2 and J is TRBJ1-2; D is undetermined. V lost 8 bases and J lost 2, with 12 bases in between. This CDR3 spans 13 amino acids. CDR1 is SNHLY, CDR2 FYNNEI, per germline. The CDR3: CASHIAANYGYTF. In DNA, the CDR3 is TGTGCCAGCCACATAGCAGCCAACTATGGCTACACCTTC.

This chain uses TRBV5-1 with TRBJ2-2, with D unresolved. The CDR3 is 12 amino acids. The V gene's germline CDR1 is SGHRS and CDR2 YFSETQ. The V end was cut by 3 bases, the J end by 10 bases, with 10 bases between. CDR3 in amino acids: CASSSDLEELFF. The CDR3 nucleotides are TGCGCCAGCAGCTCCGATCTGGAGGAGCTGTTTTTT.

The chain is built from TRBV6-6 and TRBJ1-1; possibly TRBD1 for D (5 bases). The V gene's germline CDR1 is MNHNY and CDR2 SVGAGI (reference sequence). This CDR3 is built from 13 residues. Trimming removed 6 bases at V and 1 base at J, with 9 bases between. This CDR3 reads CASRIQGNTEAFF. The CDR3 bases are TGTGCCAGCAGAATTCAGGGGAACACTGAAGCTTTCTTT.

The rearrangement joins TRBV5-1 to TRBJ1-4, with no clear D. This CDR3 comprises 14 residues. Germline lookup yields CDR1 SGHRS and CDR2 YFSETQ. V shed 3 bases and J shed 8 bases, with 14 bases lying between them. CDR3 sequence reads: CASSYTSPQEKLFF. DNA of the CDR3: TGCGCCAGCAGCTACACAAGTCCCCAGGAAAAACTGTTTTTT.

In nucleotides, the CDR3 is TGTGCCAGCTTGGACGGAGGCCCTGTCTATGGCTACACCTTC. Its protein product is CASLDGGPVYGYTF. The chain has TRBV2 and TRBJ1-2; no clear D gene. In germline, CDR1 is SNHLY, CDR2 FYNNEI. With 8 bases removed from V and 4 bases from J, the gap between germline ends came to 17 bases. There are 14 residues in the CDR3.

The rearrangement joins TRBV29-1 to TRBJ2-7; 9 bases are shared with TRBD1. Germline lookup yields CDR1 SQVTM and CDR2 ANQGSEA. The CDR3 contains 14 residues. The V gene end was trimmed by 6 bases and the J gene end by 3 bases; junction bases not matched to a gene: 9. The CDR3 DNA reads TGCAGCGTCCAGGGAGGGACAGGGTTCTACGAGCAGTACTTC. Residues: CSVQGGTGFYEQYF.

This clone has only one observation. The chain carries TRBV19 and TRBJ2-1; perhaps D is TRBD1 or TRBD2 (5 bases each). This CDR3 is built from 12 residues. V lost 7 bases and J lost 15, with 19 bases in between. Germline V CDR1 and CDR2: LNHDA, SQIVND (reference sequence). The CDR3 sequence is CASTSPAGAGFF. The CDR3 bases are TGTGCCAGTACCTCGCCGGCCGGGGCCGGGTTCTTC.

The chain couples TRBV9 to TRBJ1-1; D is unresolved. Trimming took 4 bases from V and 4 from J, leaving 20 bases between them. Per the germline V gene, CDR1 is SGDLS and CDR2 is YYNGEE. The CDR3 runs 16 residues. CDR3: CASSSKLKGSVTEAFF. In DNA, the CDR3 is TGTGCCAGCAGCTCCAAATTAAAAGGGTCCGTCACTGAAGCTTTCTTT.

V and J are TRBV14 and TRBJ2-1; D not certain. The length of the CDR3 is 16 residues. CDR1 is SGHDN, CDR2 FVKESK, per germline. The V and J ends lost 4 bases and 5 bases respectively, with 18 bases between them. CDR3 region: CASSLRRGLRDNEQFF. Written as DNA, the CDR3 is TGTGCCAGCAGCCTCAGACGTGGCCTACGAGACAATGAGCAGTTCTTC.

This clone has just a few counts. The genes are TRBV5-4 and TRBJ2-5; the match to TRBD2 covers 12 bases. The CDR3 is 18 amino acids. CDR1 and CDR2 from the germline V gene are SGHNT and YYREEE (reference sequence). After removal of 4 bases from V and 3 bases from J, the junction contained 13 bases not matched to a gene. The CDR3 region has the DNA TGTGCCAGCAGCCGGCTAGCGGGGGGGCTACCACCTAAAGAGACCCAGTACTTC. Encoded protein: CASSRLAGGLPPKETQYF.

The gene calls are TRBV5-1 and TRBJ2-5, with 8 bases aligning to TRBD1. Germline CDR1 reads SGHRS; CDR2 reads YFSETQ. Trimming removed 6 bases from V and 2 bases from J; junction bases left unmatched: 12. The CDR3 has 16 residues. In DNA, the CDR3 is TGCGCCAGCAAGATTGGGCCCGGGACAGGACAAGAGACCCAGTACTTC. Translation gives CASKIGPGTGQETQYF.

The chain joins TRBV27 to TRBJ2-3; 9 bases map to TRBD2. The junction had 8 bases not matched to a gene; V was cut back by 5 bases and J by 2 bases. Germline V gene lookup returns CDR1 MNHEY and CDR2 SMNVEV (reference sequence). The CDR3 sequence is 16 residues long. CDR3 residues: CASSPRVAGDTDTQYF. As DNA, the CDR3 is TGTGCCAGCAGTCCCCGGGTAGCGGGGGACACAGATACGCAGTATTTT.

The CDR3 DNA sequence: TGTGCCAGCAGCTGGGGGGCGGCGGAAGCTTTCTTT. Translated: CASSWGAAEAFF. V usage is TRBV7-9 and J usage is TRBJ1-1, with D tentatively TRBD1 (6 bases). Germline loops: CDR1 SEHNR, CDR2 FQNEAQ (reference sequence). V was clipped by 4 bases and J by 8 bases, with 11 bases between them. The CDR3 spans 12 residues.

This clone was counted a few times. The gene calls are TRBV4-2 and TRBJ2-3; TRBD2 agrees at 15 bases. V shed 4 bases and J 1 base; nucleotides not matched to a gene: 6. CDR1 and CDR2 from the germline V gene are LGHNA and YNFKEQ. The CDR3 is 18 amino acids. The CDR3 nucleotides read TGTGCCAGCAGCCGAACGGGACTAGCGGGAGGAGGCACAGATACGCAGTATTTT. Translation gives CASSRTGLAGGGTDTQYF.

This sequence joins TRBV7-2 and TRBJ2-2; 10 nucleotides agree with TRBD1. The CDR3 totals 16 residues. The V gene end was trimmed by 7 bases and the J gene end by 4 bases; junction bases not matched to a gene: 9. CDR1 is SGHTA and CDR2 is FQGNSA in the germline V gene. The CDR3 reads CASTLAGTGATGELFF. In DNA, the CDR3 is TGTGCCAGCACCCTGGCCGGGACAGGGGCCACCGGGGAGCTGTTTTTT.

This chain links TRBV11-3 with TRBJ2-1; 11 bases fit TRBD2. J lost 4 bases, V lost 5 bases, and 4 bases had no gene match. Germline V lookup: CDR1 SGHNT, CDR2 YENEEA. The CDR3 has 15 residues. CDR3 region: CASSQIAGGYNEQFF. For the CDR3, the DNA is TGTGCCAGCAGCCAAATAGCGGGAGGGTACAATGAGCAGTTCTTC.

The chain is built from TRBV19 and TRBJ1-1; D uncertain. In germline, CDR1 is LNHDA, CDR2 SQIVND (reference sequence). V was clipped by 1 base and J by 0 bases, with 15 bases between them. The CDR3 is 17 residues long. CDR3 region: CASSIGNPVRLNTEAFF. In DNA, the CDR3 is TGTGCCAGTAGTATAGGGAACCCGGTTCGATTGAACACTGAAGCTTTCTTT. The variable domain in full, with the rest retrieved from reference TRBV19 and TRBJ1-1, is DGGITQSPKYLFRKEGQNVTLSCEQNLNHDAMYWYRQDPGQGLRLIYYSQIVNDFQKGDIAEGYSVSREKKESFPLTVTSAQKNPTAFYLCASSIGNPVRLNTEAFFGQGTRLTVV.

The rearrangement uses TRBV29-1 and TRBJ2-3; tentatively, D is TRBD2 (6 bases). Germline CDR1 and CDR2: SQVTM and ANQGSEA. V lost 1 base and J 0 bases, leaving 14 bases between the germline ends. The CDR3 sequence is 16 residues long. CDR3: CSVEGERAKSTDTQYF. CDR3 DNA: TGCAGCGTTGAAGGCGAGCGGGCGAAAAGCACAGATACGCAGTATTTT.

V is TRBV9 and J is TRBJ1-1; 10 bases are shared with TRBD1. V dropped 4 bases and J dropped 9; count of bases not matched to a gene: 9. CDR3 size: 14 residues. CDR1 and CDR2 (germline): SGDLS, YYNGEE. CDR3 residues: CASSRERDRGQAFF. In nucleotides, the CDR3 is TGTGCCAGCAGCCGAGAGAGGGACAGGGGCCAAGCTTTCTTT. Drawing the rest from reference TRBV9 and TRBJ1-1, the complete variable domain is DSGVTQTPKHLITATGQRVTLRCSPRSGDLSVYWYQQSLDQGLQFLIQYYNGEERAKGNILERFSAQQFPDLHSELNLSSLELGDSALYFCASSRERDRGQAFFGQGTRLTVV.

The genes are TRBV7-9 and TRBJ1-2; weak D call: TRBD1 (5 bases). Germline loops: CDR1 SEHNR, CDR2 FQNEAQ (reference sequence). CDR3 length: 12 amino acids. V lost 2 bases, J lost 8 bases, and 9 bases lay in between. CDR3 coding DNA: TGTGCCAGCAGCTTAACGGGACTCGGCTACACCTTC. Encoded protein: CASSLTGLGYTF.

The chain combines TRBV4-2 with TRBJ2-1; TRBD2 matches at 10 bases. The CDR3 totals 16 residues. Germline trimming cut 1 base from V and 8 bases from J; bases unmatched to any gene: 8. Germline CDR1 is LGHNA and CDR2 is YNFKEQ. CDR3 bases: TGTGCCAGCAGCCAAGCGCCGAGCGGGGGGGCCTATGAGCAGTTCTTC. Its protein is CASSQAPSGGAYEQFF.

The chain carries TRBV7-9 and TRBJ1-1; D is possibly TRBD1 (6 bases). The CDR3 totals 15 residues. The germline CDR1 and CDR2 sequences are SEHNR and FQNEAQ (reference sequence). V lost 1 base and J 1 base, leaving 10 bases between the germline ends. CDR3 loop: CASSLGARGNTEAFF. In nucleotides, the CDR3 is TGTGCCAGCAGCTTAGGGGCCAGGGGGAACACTGAAGCTTTCTTT.

The chain couples TRBV2 to TRBJ1-5; 7 bases are a match to TRBD1. CDR1 SNHLY and CDR2 FYNNEI come from the germline V gene. There are 14 residues in the CDR3. V trimming: 5 bases; J trimming: 4 bases; junction bases outside the gene matches: 5. CDR3 DNA: TGTGCCAGCAGTCAAATGACAGGGAATCAGCCCCAGCATTTT. Its protein is CASSQMTGNQPQHF.

The CDR3 bases are TGTGCCGTCCGGGACTCCGAGAGGGATGGCTACACCTTC. Protein sequence: CAVRDSERDGYTF. The rearrangement uses TRBV27 and TRBJ1-2; weak D call: TRBD1 (5 bases). CDR1 is MNHEY and CDR2 is SMNVEV in the germline V gene (reference sequence). Deletions cut 11 bases from V and 6 bases from J, with 19 bases between. This CDR3 contains 13 residues.

The genes are TRBV6-1 and TRBJ1-2, with 7 positions matching TRBD1. This CDR3 comprises 13 residues. Germline CDR1 MNHNS, CDR2 SASEGT. The V gene end was trimmed by 6 bases and the J gene end by 2 bases; junction bases not matched to a gene: 3. This chain's CDR3 is CASRGTANYGYTF. CDR3 coding DNA: TGTGCCAGCAGGGGGACAGCCAACTATGGCTACACCTTC.

The chain joins TRBV19 to TRBJ1-1; tentative D call: TRBD1 (5 bases). Looked up from germline, CDR1 is LNHDA and CDR2 is SQIVND (reference sequence). Trimming left V 3 bases short and J 2 bases short, with 13 bases between. CDR3 length: 15 residues. CDR3 nucleotide sequence: TGTGCCAGTAGTATCTCCCCGACAGCCAACACTGAAGCTTTCTTT. Protein: CASSISPTANTEAFF.